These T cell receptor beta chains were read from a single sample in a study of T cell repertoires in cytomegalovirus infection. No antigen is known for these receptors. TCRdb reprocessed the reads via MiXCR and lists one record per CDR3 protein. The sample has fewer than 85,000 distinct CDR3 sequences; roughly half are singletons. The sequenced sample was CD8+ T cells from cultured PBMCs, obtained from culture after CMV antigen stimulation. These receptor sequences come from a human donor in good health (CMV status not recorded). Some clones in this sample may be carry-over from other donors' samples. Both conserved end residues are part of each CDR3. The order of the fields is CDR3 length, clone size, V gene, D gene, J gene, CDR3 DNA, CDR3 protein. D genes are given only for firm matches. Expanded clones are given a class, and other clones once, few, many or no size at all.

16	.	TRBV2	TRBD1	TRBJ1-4	TGTGCCAGCAGTTATAACTACAGGGGTATGGATGAAAAACTGTTTTTT	CASSYNYRGMDEKLFF
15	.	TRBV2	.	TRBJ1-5	TGTGCCAGCAGTGACCGGCAGGATAGCAATCAGCCCCAGCATTTT	CASSDRQDSNQPQHF
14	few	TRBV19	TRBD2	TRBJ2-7	TGTGCCAGTACCCATCCGGGGGGGAACTACGAGCAGTACTTC	CASTHPGGNYEQYF
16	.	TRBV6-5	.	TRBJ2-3	TGTGCCAGCAGACGTGGAGTCTTTACCGCCACAGATACGCAGTATTTT	CASRRGVFTATDTQYF
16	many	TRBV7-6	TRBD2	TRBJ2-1	TGTGCCAGCAGCGCATTACTAGCGGGAGAGGTCAATGAGCAGTTCTTC	CASSALLAGEVNEQFF
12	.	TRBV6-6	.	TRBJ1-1	TGTGCCAGCAGTGACCGGGGACCTGAAGCTTTCTTT	CASSDRGPEAFF
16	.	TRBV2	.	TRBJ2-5	TGTGCCAGCAGTGAACCCTTACAAGGGGCAGGAGAGACCCAGTACTTC	CASSEPLQGAGETQYF
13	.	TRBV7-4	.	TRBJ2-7	TGTGCCAGCAGCCAAAGTGAATCCTACGAGCAGTACTTC	CASSQSESYEQYF
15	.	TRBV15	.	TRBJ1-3	TGTGCCACCAGCAGGGCCGGATGGGGTGGAAACACCATATATTTT	CATSRAGWGGNTIYF
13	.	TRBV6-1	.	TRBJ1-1	TGTGCCAGCAGTGAAGCGCTTCAGCCTGAAGCTTTCTTT	CASSEALQPEAFF
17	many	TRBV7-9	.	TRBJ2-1	TGTGCCAGCAGCCATCCTAATAGTCCTGAAGGGTACAATGAGCAGTTCTTC	CASSHPNSPEGYNEQFF
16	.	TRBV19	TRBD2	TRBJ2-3	TGTGCCAGTAGTGTAGCGGGAGCTAGGAGCACAGATACGCAGTATTTT	CASSVAGARSTDTQYF
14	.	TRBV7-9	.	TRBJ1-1	TGTGCCAGCACCGGGCGGGACATGAACACTGAAGCTTTCTTT	CASTGRDMNTEAFF
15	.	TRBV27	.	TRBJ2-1	TGTGCCAGCACCCCTTGGGGGGGCGCATACAATGAGCAGTTCTTC	CASTPWGGAYNEQFF
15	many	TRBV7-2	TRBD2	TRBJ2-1	TGTGCCAGCAGCTCCGGGACTAGCGCTTACAATGAGCAGTTCTTC	CASSSGTSAYNEQFF
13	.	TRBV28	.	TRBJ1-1	TGTGCCAGCAGTTCGTCAGGGGCACCTGAAGCTTTCTTT	CASSSSGAPEAFF
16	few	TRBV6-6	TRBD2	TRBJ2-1	TGTGCCAGCAGTTACAGGGCTCGGGAGGGGGGCATTGCGCAGTTCTTC	CASSYRAREGGIAQFF
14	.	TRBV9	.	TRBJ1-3	TGTGCCAGCAGCCCCCCGAACTCTGGAAACACCATATATTTT	CASSPPNSGNTIYF
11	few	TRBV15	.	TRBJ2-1	TGTGCCACCAGCAGAGAAGGCGAGCAGTTCTTC	CATSREGEQFF
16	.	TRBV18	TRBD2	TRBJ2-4	TGTGCCAGCTCACGGACTAGCGCTCTAGCCAAAAACATTCAGTACTTC	CASSRTSALAKNIQYF
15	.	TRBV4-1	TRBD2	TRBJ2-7	TGCGCCAGCAGCCCCTCAGCGGGAGGTTTCTACGAGCAGTACTTC	CASSPSAGGFYEQYF
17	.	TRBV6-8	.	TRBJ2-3	TGTGCCAGCAGTTACTCGACCAAGCGCGCAACCACAGATACGCAGTATTTT	CASSYSTKRATTDTQYF